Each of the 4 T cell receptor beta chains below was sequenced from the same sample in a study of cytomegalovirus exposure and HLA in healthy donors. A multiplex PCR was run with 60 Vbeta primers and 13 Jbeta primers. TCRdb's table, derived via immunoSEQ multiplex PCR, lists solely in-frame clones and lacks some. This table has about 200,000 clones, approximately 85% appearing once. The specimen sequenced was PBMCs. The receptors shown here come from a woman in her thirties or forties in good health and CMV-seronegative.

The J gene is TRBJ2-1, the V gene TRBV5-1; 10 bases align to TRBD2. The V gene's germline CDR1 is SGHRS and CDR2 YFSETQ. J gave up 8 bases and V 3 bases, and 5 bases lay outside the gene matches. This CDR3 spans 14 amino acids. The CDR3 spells CASSSSGSNDEQFF. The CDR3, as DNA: TGCGCCAGCAGCTCTAGCGGGAGTAACGATGAGCAGTTCTTC.

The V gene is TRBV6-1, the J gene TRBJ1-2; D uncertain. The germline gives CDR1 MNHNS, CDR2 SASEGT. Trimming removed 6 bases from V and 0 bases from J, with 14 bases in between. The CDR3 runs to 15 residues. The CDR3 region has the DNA TGTGCCAGCAGCGTTAGGACGGGAACTAACTATGGCTACACCTTC. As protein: CASSVRTGTNYGYTF.

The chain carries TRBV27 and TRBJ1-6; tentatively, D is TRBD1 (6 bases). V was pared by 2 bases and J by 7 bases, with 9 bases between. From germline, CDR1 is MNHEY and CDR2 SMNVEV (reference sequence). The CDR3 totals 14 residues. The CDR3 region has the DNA TGTGCCAGCAGTTTACAGGGGCGGAATTCACCCCTCCACTTT. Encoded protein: CASSLQGRNSPLHF.

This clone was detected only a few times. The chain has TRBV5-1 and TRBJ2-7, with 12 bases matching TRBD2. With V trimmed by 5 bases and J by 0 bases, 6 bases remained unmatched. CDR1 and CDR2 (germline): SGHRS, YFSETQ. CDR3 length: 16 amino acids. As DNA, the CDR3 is TGCGCCAGCAGTCACGGACTAGCGGGGCTCTCCTACGAGCAGTACTTC. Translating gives CASSHGLAGLSYEQYF.